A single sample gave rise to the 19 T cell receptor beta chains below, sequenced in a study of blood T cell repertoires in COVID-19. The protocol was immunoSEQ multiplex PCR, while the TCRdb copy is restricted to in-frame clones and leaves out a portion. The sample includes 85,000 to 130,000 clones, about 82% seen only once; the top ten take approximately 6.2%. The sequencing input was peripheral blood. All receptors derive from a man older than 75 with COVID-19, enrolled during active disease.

CDR3 coding DNA: TGTGCCAGCAGCGTAGCCCCCGGAGCTGGAAACACCATATATTTT. Residues: CASSVAPGAGNTIYF. The genes are TRBV9 and TRBJ1-3; D is undetermined. CDR1 and CDR2 from the germline V gene are SGDLS and YYNGEE. V was clipped by 0 bases and J by 2 bases, with 9 bases between them. The CDR3 loop spans 15 amino acids.

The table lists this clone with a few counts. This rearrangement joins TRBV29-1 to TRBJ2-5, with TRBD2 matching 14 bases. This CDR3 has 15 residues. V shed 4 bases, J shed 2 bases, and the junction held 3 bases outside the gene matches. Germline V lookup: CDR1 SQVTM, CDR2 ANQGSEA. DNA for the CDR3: TGCAGCGTTGCCTGGACTAGCGGGAGGCAAGAGACCCAGTACTTC. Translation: CSVAWTSGRQETQYF.

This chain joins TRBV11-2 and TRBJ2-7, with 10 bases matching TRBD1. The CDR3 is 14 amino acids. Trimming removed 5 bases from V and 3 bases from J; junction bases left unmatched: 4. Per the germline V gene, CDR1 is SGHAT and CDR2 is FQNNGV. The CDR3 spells CASSGGTGVYEQYF. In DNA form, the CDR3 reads TGTGCCAGCAGCGGGGGGACAGGGGTCTACGAGCAGTACTTC.

In DNA form, the CDR3 reads TGCGCCAGCAGCCAGGGGCAGGGAGGTGCGGGATCGAATGAGCAGTTCTTC. This codes for CASSQGQGGAGSNEQFF. The chain joins TRBV4-1 to TRBJ2-1; D is possibly TRBD2 (6 bases). From germline, CDR1 is MGHRA and CDR2 YSYEKL. V was trimmed by 3 bases and J by 7 bases, leaving 22 bases between them. This CDR3 spans 17 amino acids.

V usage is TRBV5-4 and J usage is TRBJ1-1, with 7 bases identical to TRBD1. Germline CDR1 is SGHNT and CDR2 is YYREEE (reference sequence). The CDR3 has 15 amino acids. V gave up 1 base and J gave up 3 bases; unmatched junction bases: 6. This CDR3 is CASSLQQGSYTEAFF. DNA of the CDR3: TGTGCCAGCAGCTTGCAACAGGGGTCGTACACTGAAGCTTTCTTT.

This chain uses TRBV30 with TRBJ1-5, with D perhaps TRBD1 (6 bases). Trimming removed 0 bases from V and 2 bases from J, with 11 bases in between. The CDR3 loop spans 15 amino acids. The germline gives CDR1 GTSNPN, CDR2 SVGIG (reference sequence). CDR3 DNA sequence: TGTGCCTGGAGTGTAGGGGGGGAGGGCAATCAGCCCCAGCATTTT. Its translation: CAWSVGGEGNQPQHF.

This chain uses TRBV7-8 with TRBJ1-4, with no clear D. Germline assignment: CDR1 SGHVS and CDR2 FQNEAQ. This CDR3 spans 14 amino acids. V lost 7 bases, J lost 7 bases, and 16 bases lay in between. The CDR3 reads CASKRGFGVEKLFF. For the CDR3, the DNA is TGTGCCAGCAAGCGAGGGTTCGGGGTTGAAAAACTGTTTTTT.

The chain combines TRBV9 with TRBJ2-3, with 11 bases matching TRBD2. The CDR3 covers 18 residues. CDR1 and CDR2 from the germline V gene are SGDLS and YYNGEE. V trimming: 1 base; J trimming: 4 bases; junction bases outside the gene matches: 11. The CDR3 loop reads CASSVTPSRLAGSDTQYF. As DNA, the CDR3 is TGTGCCAGCAGCGTAACCCCATCGCGACTAGCGGGGTCAGATACGCAGTATTTT.

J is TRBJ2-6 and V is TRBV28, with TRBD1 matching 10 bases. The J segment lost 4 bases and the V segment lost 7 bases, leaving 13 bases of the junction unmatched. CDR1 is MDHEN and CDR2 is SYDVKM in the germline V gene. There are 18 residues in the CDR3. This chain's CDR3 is CASTRGDRGIPGANVLTF. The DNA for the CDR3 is TGTGCCAGCACCCGAGGGGACAGGGGCATACCGGGGGCCAACGTCCTGACTTTC. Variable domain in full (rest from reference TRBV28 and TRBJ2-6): DVKVTQSSRYLVKRTGEKVFLECVQDMDHENMFWYRQDPGLGLRLIYFSYDVKMKEKGDIPEGYSVSREKKERFSLILESASTNQTSMYLCASTRGDRGIPGANVLTFGAGSRLTVL.

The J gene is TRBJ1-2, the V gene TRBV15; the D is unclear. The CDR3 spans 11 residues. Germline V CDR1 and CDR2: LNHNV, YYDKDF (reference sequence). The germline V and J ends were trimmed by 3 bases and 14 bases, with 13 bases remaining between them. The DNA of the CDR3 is TGTGCCACCAGCAGGGAGGGAGCGAGGACCTTC. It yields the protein CATSREGARTF.

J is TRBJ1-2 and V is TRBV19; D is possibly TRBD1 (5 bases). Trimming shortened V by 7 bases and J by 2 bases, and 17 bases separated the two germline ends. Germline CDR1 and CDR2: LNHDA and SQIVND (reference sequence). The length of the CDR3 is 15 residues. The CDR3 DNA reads TGTGCCAGTACTCCTTTAGACAGACTGAACTATGGCTACACCTTC. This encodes CASTPLDRLNYGYTF.

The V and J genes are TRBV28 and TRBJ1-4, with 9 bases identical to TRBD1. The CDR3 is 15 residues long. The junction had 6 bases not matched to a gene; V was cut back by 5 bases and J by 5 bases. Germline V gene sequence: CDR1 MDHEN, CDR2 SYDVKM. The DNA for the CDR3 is TGTGCCAGCAGTCCCTGGGACAGGGCAAATGAAAAACTGTTTTTT. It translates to CASSPWDRANEKLFF.

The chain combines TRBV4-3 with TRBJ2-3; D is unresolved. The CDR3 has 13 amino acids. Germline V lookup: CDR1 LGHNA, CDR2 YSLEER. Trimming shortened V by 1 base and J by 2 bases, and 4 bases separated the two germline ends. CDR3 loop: CASSQGHTDTQYF. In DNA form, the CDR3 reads TGCGCCAGCAGCCAAGGACACACAGATACGCAGTATTTT.

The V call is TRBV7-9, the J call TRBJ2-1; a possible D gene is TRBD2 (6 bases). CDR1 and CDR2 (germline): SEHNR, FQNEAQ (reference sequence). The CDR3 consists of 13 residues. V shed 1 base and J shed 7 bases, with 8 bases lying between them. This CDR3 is CASSLGGENEQFF. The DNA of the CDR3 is TGTGCCAGCAGCTTAGGGGGGGAGAATGAGCAGTTCTTC.

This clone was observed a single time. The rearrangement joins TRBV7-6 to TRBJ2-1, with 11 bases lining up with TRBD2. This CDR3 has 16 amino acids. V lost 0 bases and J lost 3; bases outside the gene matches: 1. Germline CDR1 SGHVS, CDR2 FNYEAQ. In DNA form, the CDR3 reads TGTGCCAGCAGCTTAGCAGGGACTAGCGGCTACAATGAGCAGTTCTTC. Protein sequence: CASSLAGTSGYNEQFF.

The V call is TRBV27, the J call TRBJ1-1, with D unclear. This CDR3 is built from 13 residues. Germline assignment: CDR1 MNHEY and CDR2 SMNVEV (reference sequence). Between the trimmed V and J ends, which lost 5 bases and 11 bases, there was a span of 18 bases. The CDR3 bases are TGTGCCAGCAGTCTTCCCCTGTCCTGGGCGGCTTTCTTT. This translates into CASSLPLSWAAFF.

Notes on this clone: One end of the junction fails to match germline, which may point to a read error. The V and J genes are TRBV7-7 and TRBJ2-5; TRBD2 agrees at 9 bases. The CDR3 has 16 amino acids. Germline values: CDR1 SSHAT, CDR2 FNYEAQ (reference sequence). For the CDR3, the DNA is TGTGCTAGCAGCCAAACGACTAGCGGAATAAAAGAGACCCAGTACTTC. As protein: CASSQTTSGIKETQYF.

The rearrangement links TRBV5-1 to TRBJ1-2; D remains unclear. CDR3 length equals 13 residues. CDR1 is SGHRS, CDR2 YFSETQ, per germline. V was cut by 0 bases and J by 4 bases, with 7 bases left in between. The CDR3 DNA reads TGCGCCAGCAGCTTGGGCGCTCGCTATGGCTACACCTTC. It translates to CASSLGARYGYTF. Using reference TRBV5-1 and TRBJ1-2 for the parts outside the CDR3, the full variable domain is KAGVTQTPRYLIKTRGQQVTLSCSPISGHRSVSWYQQTPGQGLQFLFEYFSETQRNKGNFPGRFSGRQFSNSRSEMNVSTLELGDSALYLCASSLGARYGYTFGSGTRLTVV.

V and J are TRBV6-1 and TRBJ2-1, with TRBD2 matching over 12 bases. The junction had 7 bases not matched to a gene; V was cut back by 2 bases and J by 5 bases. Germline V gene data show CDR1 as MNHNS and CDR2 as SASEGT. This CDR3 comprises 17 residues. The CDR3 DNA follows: TGTGCCAGCAGTGAACTAGCGGGAGGGGGAAGCAACAATGAGCAGTTCTTC. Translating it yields CASSELAGGGSNNEQFF.